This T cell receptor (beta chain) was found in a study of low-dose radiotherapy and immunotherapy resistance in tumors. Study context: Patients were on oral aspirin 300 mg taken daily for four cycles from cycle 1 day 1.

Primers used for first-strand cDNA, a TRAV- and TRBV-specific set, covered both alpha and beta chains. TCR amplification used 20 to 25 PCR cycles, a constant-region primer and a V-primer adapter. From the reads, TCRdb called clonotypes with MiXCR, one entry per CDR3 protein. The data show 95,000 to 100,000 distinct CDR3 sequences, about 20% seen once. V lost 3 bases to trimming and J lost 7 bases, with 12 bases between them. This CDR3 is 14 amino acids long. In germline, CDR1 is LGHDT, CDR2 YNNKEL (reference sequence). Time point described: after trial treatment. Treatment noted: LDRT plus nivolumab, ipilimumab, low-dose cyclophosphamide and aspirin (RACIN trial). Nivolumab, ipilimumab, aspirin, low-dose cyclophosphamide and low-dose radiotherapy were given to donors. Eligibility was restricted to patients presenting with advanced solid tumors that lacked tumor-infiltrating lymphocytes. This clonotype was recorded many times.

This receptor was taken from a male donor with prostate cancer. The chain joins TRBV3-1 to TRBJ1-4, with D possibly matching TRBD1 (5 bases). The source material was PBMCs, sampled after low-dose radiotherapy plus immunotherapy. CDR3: CASSQTVVGEKLFF. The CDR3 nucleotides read TGTGCCAGCAGCCAGACAGTAGTCGGTGAAAAACTGTTTTTT.